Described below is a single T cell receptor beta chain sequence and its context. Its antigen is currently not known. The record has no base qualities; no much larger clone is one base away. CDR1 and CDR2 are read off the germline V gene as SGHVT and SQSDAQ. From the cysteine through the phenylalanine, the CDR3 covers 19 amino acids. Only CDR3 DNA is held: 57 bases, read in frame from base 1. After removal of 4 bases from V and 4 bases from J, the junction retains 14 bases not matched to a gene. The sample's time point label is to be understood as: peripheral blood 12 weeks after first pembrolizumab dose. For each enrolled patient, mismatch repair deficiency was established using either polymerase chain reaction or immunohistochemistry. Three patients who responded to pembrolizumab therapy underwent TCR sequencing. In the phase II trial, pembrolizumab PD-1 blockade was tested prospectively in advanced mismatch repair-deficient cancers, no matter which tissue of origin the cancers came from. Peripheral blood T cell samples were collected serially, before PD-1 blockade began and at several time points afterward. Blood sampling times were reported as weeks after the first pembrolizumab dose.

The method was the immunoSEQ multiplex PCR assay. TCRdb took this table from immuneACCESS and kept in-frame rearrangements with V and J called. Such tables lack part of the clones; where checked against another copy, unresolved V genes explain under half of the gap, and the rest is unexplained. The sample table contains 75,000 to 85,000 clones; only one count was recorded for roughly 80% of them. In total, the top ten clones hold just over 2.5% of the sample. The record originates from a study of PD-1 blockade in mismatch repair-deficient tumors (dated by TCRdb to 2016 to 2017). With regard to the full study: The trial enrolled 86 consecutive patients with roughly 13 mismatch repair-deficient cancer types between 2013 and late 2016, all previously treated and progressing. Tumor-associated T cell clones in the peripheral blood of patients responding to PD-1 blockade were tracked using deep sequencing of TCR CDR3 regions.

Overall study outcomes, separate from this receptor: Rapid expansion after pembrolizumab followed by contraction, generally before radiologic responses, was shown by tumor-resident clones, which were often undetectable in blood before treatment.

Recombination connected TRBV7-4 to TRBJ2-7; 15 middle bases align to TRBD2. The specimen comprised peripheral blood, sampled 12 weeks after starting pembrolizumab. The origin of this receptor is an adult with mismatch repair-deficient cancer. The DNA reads TGTGCCAGCAGCTGCGACACTTTTAATGGGACTAGCGGGAGGTACGAGCAGTACTTC. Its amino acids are CASSCDTFNGTSGRYEQYF.